The T cell receptor beta chain under discussion was sequenced for a study of blood T cell repertoires in COVID-19. Study details: The United States, Italy and Spain were the sources of the acute and convalescent COVID-19 samples. PBMCs, B-cell-depleted T cells, or T cells provided the cDNA or gDNA that made up the material.

The CDR3 extends over 16 amino acids. Germline values: CDR1 LGHNA, CDR2 YSLEER. Unmatched junction bases numbered 9, after V lost 1 base and J lost 4 bases. Assay used: immunoSEQ multiplex PCR; TCRdb lists only in-frame clones, some missing. The table includes 300,000 to 350,000 clones, 87% detected once. The TCR sequence derives from a woman in her fifties or sixties with COVID-19, enrolled during active disease. The rearrangement uses TRBV4-3 and TRBJ1-1, with 7 bases lining up with TRBD1. Sequencing was done on a sample of peripheral blood. The CDR3: CASSQGYTGAGTEAFF. The CDR3 DNA reads as TGCGCCAGCAGCCAAGGGTACACAGGGGCGGGCACTGAAGCTTTCTTT.